Presented here are 10 T cell receptor beta chains from one specimen sequenced in a study of blood T cell repertoires in COVID-19. Sequencing was performed with immunoSEQ multiplex PCR; in TCRdb, only in-frame clones are kept and a portion is missing. The profile shows 150,000 to 200,000 clones, more than 90% of them singletons. Input material: peripheral blood. Every receptor here comes from a man aged 60 to 75 with active or convalescent COVID-19.

The rearrangement links TRBV19 to TRBJ2-3; D ambiguous. The CDR3 totals 15 residues. Trimming shortened V by 5 bases and J by 0 bases, and 12 bases separated the two germline ends. The germline gives CDR1 LNHDA, CDR2 SQIVND (reference sequence). The CDR3 sequence: CASSAARTSTDTQYF. CDR3 coding DNA: TGTGCCAGTAGTGCCGCTCGTACTAGCACAGATACGCAGTATTTT.

CDR3 DNA: TGTGCCAGTACCCCCTTAGCGGGGGGCACAGATACGCAGTATTTT. The encoded protein is CASTPLAGGTDTQYF. The J gene is TRBJ2-3, the V gene TRBV19, with TRBD2 matching over 9 bases. Germline V gives CDR1 LNHDA, CDR2 SQIVND (reference sequence). The V and J ends lost 7 bases and 1 base, in that order; junction bases with no gene match: 6. The CDR3 sequence is 15 residues long. Full variable domain (missing parts from reference TRBV19 and TRBJ2-3): DGGITQSPKYLFRKEGQNVTLSCEQNLNHDAMYWYRQDPGQGLRLIYYSQIVNDFQKGDIAEGYSVSREKKESFPLTVTSAQKNPTAFYLCASTPLAGGTDTQYFGPGTRLTVL.

The chain recombines TRBV2 with TRBJ2-7; 9 positions agree with TRBD1. The V segment lost 3 bases and the J segment 5 bases; nucleotides outside the gene matches: 2. The CDR3 extends over 13 amino acids. Germline V gene sequence: CDR1 SNHLY, CDR2 FYNNEI. The CDR3 here is CASSDWTGDEQYF. CDR3 coding DNA: TGTGCCAGCAGTGATTGGACAGGGGACGAGCAGTACTTC.

Written as DNA, the CDR3 is TGTGCCAGCAGCAAATCGGGGACAAGCCTCTCTGGGGCCAACGTCCTGACTTTC. Amino acids: CASSKSGTSLSGANVLTF. The rearrangement links TRBV27 to TRBJ2-6, with a tentative D call TRBD1 (6 bases). The CDR3 has 18 amino acids. V was clipped by 6 bases and J by 0 bases, with 18 bases between them. Germline loops: CDR1 MNHEY, CDR2 SMNVEV (reference sequence).

The rearrangement uses TRBV2 and TRBJ1-2, with 9 bases identical to TRBD1. With 3 bases clipped from V and 12 bases from J, the junction kept 14 bases outside the gene matches. The CDR3 totals 15 residues. The V gene's germline CDR1 is SNHLY and CDR2 FYNNEI. The CDR3 sequence: CASSDSRDRVIPDTF. CDR3 coding DNA: TGTGCCAGCAGTGACTCCCGGGACAGGGTTATTCCGGACACCTTC.

This clone was seen a single time. The rearrangement links TRBV27 to TRBJ1-6, with D possibly being TRBD1 (5 bases). The V gene's germline CDR1 is MNHEY and CDR2 SMNVEV (reference sequence). The CDR3 sequence is 16 residues long. Trimming shortened V by 5 bases and J by 0 bases, and 11 bases separated the two germline ends. The CDR3 region is CASSNDGGSYNSPLHF. The CDR3 DNA reads TGTGCCAGCAGTAACGACGGGGGCTCCTATAATTCACCCCTCCACTTT.

The chain links TRBV7-9 to TRBJ2-7, with D unclear. CDR3 length: 14 amino acids. Germline V CDR1 and CDR2: SEHNR, FQNEAQ (reference sequence). Trimming pared 5 bases from V and 5 bases from J, leaving 16 bases between. The CDR3 here is CASSHVKSLDEQYF. Written as DNA, the CDR3 is TGTGCCAGCAGCCACGTTAAGAGCCTGGACGAGCAGTACTTC.

The CDR3 protein is CASSRGGARNEQFF. The DNA for the CDR3 is TGTGCCAGCAGCCGCGGGGGGGCCCGCAATGAGCAGTTCTTC. The rearrangement joins TRBV6-5 to TRBJ2-1; 9 bases fit TRBD2. V trimming: 6 bases; J trimming: 6 bases; junction bases outside the gene matches: 6. This CDR3 has 14 amino acids. Germline V gives CDR1 MNHEY, CDR2 SVGAGI.

The chain joins TRBV6-5 to TRBJ2-7, with 12 bases lining up with TRBD2. This CDR3 contains 14 residues. V lost 6 bases, J lost 6 bases, and 6 bases stayed unmatched. The V gene's germline CDR1 is MNHEY and CDR2 SVGAGI. The CDR3 spells CASRGGLAGGEQYF. CDR3 DNA: TGTGCCAGCAGGGGGGGACTAGCGGGTGGCGAGCAGTACTTC.

The CDR3 region has the DNA TGCGCCAGCAGCTTGATGAGGCCGGCGAACACTGAAGCTTTCTTT. Translating it yields CASSLMRPANTEAFF. The chain links TRBV5-1 to TRBJ1-1, with unresolved D. Germline V gene lookup returns CDR1 SGHRS and CDR2 YFSETQ. Trimming took off 1 base at V and 1 base at J, with 11 bases between the two ends. The CDR3 runs to 15 residues.